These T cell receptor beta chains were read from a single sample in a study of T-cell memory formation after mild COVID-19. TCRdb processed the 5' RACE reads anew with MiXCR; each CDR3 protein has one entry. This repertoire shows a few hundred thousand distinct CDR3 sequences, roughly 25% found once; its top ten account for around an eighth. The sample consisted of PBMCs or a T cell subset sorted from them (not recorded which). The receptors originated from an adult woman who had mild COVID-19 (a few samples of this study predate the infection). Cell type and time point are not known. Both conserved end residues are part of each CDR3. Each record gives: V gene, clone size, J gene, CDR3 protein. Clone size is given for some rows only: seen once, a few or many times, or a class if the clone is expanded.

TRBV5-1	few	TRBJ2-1	CASSYSGSLFNEQFF
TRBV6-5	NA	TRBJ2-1	CASSQPGRKYNEQFF
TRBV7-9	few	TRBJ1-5	CASSPDTYSNQPQHF
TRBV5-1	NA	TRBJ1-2	CASSSPLPDDSGYTF
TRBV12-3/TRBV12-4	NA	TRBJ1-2	CASSSSHDTSLGGYTF
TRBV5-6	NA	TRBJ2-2	CASSSTGMNTGELFF
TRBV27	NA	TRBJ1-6	CASTWGSDSPLHF
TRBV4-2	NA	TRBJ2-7	CASSQLVSNEQYF
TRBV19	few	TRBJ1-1	CASSIGQIEAFF
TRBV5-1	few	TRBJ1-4	CASSPTLNSGEKLFF
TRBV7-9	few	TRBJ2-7	CASSSTGGMVEQYF
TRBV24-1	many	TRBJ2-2	CATRKNTGELFF
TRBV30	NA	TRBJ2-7	CAWSVRVTSYEQYF
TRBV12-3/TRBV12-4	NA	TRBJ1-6	CASPGGASYNSPLHF
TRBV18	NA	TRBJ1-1	CASSPNRQGVTEAFF
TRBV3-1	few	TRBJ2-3	CASSQVGGDTQYF
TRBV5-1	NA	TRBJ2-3	CASSALWSSTDTQYF
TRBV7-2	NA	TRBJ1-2	CASSFRQGGNYGYTF
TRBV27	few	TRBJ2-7	CASSLSGTGRYEQYF
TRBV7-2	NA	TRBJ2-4	CASSSHLDRAVNIQYF
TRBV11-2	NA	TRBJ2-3	CASSDPSGDSTDTQYF
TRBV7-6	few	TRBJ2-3	CASSLPTGTDTQYF
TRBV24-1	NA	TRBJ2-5	CATSETGGQETQYF
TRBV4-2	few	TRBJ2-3	CASSQEGRQGIDTQYF
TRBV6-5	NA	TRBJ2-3	CASSSRPSGGAGATDTQYF
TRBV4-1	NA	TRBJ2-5	CASSQPGGTPSGGTQYF
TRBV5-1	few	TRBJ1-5	CASSLIPGRDQPQHF
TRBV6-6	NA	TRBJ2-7	CASSPQKGDEQYF
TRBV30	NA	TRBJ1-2	CAWGGYTF
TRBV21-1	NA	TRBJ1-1	CASSNPTGRHLNTEAFF
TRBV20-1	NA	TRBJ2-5	CSARDTSAQETQYF
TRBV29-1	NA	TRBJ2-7	CSVGGGFPGEQYF
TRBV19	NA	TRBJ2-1	CASSPLAGESYYNEQFF
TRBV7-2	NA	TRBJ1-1	CASSQFGAFNRGGTEAFF
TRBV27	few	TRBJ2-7	CASSLSRDPGYEQYF
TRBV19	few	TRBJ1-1	CASSKQRTGGAFF